One and the same sample provided the 20 T cell receptor beta chains below, sequenced in a study of T cell responses to AZD1222 COVID-19 vaccine. Profiled with immunoSEQ multiplex PCR; TCRdb holds only in-frame clones, not every one. Among 95,000 to 100,000 clones listed, just over 85% were seen once. The sequencing here drew on peripheral blood, taken on day 0 of AZD1222 vaccination. Receptors were obtained from an adult in good health.

This chain joins TRBV6-5 and TRBJ1-6; tentatively, D is TRBD1 (5 bases). With 3 bases removed from V and 5 bases from J, the gap between germline ends came to 14 bases. This CDR3 has 16 amino acids. The germline V gene has CDR1 MNHEY and CDR2 SVGAGI. The CDR3 sequence: CASSYEGQSNNSPLHF. CDR3 DNA sequence: TGTGCCAGCAGTTATGAGGGGCAATCGAATAATTCACCCCTCCACTTT.

J is TRBJ1-5 and V is TRBV19; 8 bases match TRBD1. This CDR3 is built from 15 residues. J gave up 4 bases and V 7 bases, and 9 bases lay outside the gene matches. Germline CDR1 and CDR2: LNHDA and SQIVND (reference sequence). CDR3 sequence reads: CASKGGQGPNQPQHF. DNA for the CDR3: TGTGCCAGTAAGGGTGGACAGGGTCCTAATCAGCCCCAGCATTTT.

The V call is TRBV7-9, the J call TRBJ2-5; 8 bases align to TRBD1. Germline loops: CDR1 SEHNR, CDR2 FQNEAQ (reference sequence). V was clipped by 0 bases and J by 1 base; unmatched bases: 4. The CDR3 contains 16 residues. CDR3 loop: CASSLALQGGQETQYF. The CDR3, as DNA: TGTGCCAGCAGCTTAGCGCTACAGGGGGGCCAAGAGACCCAGTACTTC.

The V gene is TRBV18, the J gene TRBJ1-2; D may be TRBD1 (6 bases). V lost 0 bases and J lost 1, with 24 bases in between. The CDR3 has 20 residues. Germline values: CDR1 KGHSH, CDR2 LQKENI. The chain's CDR3 is CASSPPIFDARGQNNYGYTF. CDR3 nucleotide sequence: TGTGCCAGCTCACCACCTATCTTCGATGCCCGCGGACAGAATAACTATGGCTACACCTTC.

The chain is built from TRBV30 and TRBJ2-7; D possibly matches TRBD1 or TRBD2 (5 bases each). Per germline, CDR1 GTSNPN and CDR2 SVGIG (reference sequence). CDR3 size: 17 residues. V was shortened by 1 base and J by 0 bases, with 19 bases between the two germline ends. CDR3 protein: CAWSEFDTGRNSYEQYF. The CDR3 DNA reads as TGTGCCTGGAGTGAGTTTGACACGGGACGTAACTCCTACGAGCAGTACTTC.

The rearrangement links TRBV9 to TRBJ2-7, with 10 bases lining up with TRBD2. The ends lost 4 bases at V and 1 base at J; junction bases unmatched: 8. Per germline, CDR1 SGDLS and CDR2 YYNGEE. The CDR3 has 16 residues. CDR3 amino acids: CASSPDRTSGSYEQYF. CDR3 nucleotides: TGTGCCAGCAGCCCCGATAGGACTAGCGGTTCCTACGAGCAGTACTTC.

This clone has just one count. The gene calls are TRBV9 and TRBJ2-2; tentatively, D is TRBD1 or TRBD2 (5 bases each). Germline CDR1 SGDLS, CDR2 YYNGEE. V shed 2 bases and J shed 2 bases, with 10 bases lying between them. The CDR3 spans 15 residues. The CDR3, as DNA: TGTGCCAGCAGCGTTGGGACCTTTAACACCGGGGAGCTGTTTTTT. This gives the protein CASSVGTFNTGELFF.

This chain links TRBV7-2 with TRBJ1-1; D perhaps matches TRBD1 (5 bases). This CDR3 is 13 amino acids long. Germline V gene data show CDR1 as SGHTA and CDR2 as FQGNSA. V lost 2 bases and J 3 bases, leaving 7 bases between the germline ends. CDR3 residues: CASSLYRYTEAFF. In DNA form, the CDR3 reads TGTGCCAGCAGCTTATACAGGTACACTGAAGCTTTCTTT.

The chain is built from TRBV11-2 and TRBJ1-3; TRBD1 aligns across 8 bases. Germline V gene lookup returns CDR1 SGHAT and CDR2 FQNNGV. This CDR3 contains 18 residues. V shed 2 bases, J shed 1 base, and the junction held 10 bases outside the gene matches. CDR3 residues: CASSLTRTGRVSGNTIYF. The CDR3 nucleotides are TGTGCCAGCAGCTTAACCCGGACAGGGAGGGTTTCTGGAAACACCATATATTTT.

This rearrangement joins TRBV4-1 to TRBJ1-6, with unresolved D. Per the germline V gene, CDR1 is MGHRA and CDR2 is YSYEKL. The V gene lost 1 base and the J gene lost 8 bases, with 18 bases spanning the gap. This CDR3 is built from 17 residues. The CDR3 region is CASSQVFRAGKDSPLHF. Written as DNA, the CDR3 is TGCGCCAGCAGCCAAGTGTTTAGGGCGGGGAAGGATTCACCCCTCCACTTT.

The chain couples TRBV4-1 to TRBJ2-7, with D possibly being TRBD1 (6 bases). The V and J ends lost 0 bases and 3 bases respectively, with 15 bases between them. Germline CDR1 reads MGHRA; CDR2 reads YSYEKL. This CDR3 is built from 16 residues. The CDR3 DNA reads TGCGCCAGCAGCCAAGAGGTGGCACAGGGAAACTACGAGCAGTACTTC. Encoded protein: CASSQEVAQGNYEQYF.

The V and J genes are TRBV5-1 and TRBJ2-3; D possibly corresponds to TRBD1 (5 bases). The V and J ends lost 7 bases and 3 bases respectively, with 18 bases between them. Looked up from germline, CDR1 is SGHRS and CDR2 is YFSETQ. The CDR3 has 15 amino acids. CDR3 coding DNA: TGCGCCAGCTCCCTATCAGGGCCTCCAACAGATACGCAGTATTTT. Protein product: CASSLSGPPTDTQYF.

The V gene is TRBV6-6, the J gene TRBJ2-7; 12 bases line up with TRBD2. Germline CDR1 is MNHNY and CDR2 is SVGAGI (reference sequence). Trimming removed 5 bases from V and 2 bases from J; junction bases left unmatched: 16. This CDR3 is 19 amino acids long. The CDR3 bases are TGTGCCAGCAGTCGGGGCCCAATTGGGACTAGCGGGCATCCCTACGAGCAGTACTTC. Protein: CASSRGPIGTSGHPYEQYF.

The J gene is TRBJ1-2, the V gene TRBV19; tentatively, D is TRBD1 (5 bases). Germline V lookup: CDR1 LNHDA, CDR2 SQIVND (reference sequence). V was shortened by 5 bases and J by 4 bases, with 23 bases between the two germline ends. The CDR3 extends over 17 amino acids. The CDR3 coding sequence is TGTGCCAGTAGTGAAACCCGGGGCAGAGCTCCGACCTATGGCTACACCTTC. Translating gives CASSETRGRAPTYGYTF.

As concerns this clone: Sequence at one end of the junction differs from germline and may be a read error. This chain joins TRBV7-2 and TRBJ2-6, with 8 positions matching TRBD1. The CDR3 is 18 amino acids. Looked up from germline, CDR1 is SGHTA and CDR2 is FQGNSA. This chain's CDR3 is CASSLGGTGGRGANVLTF. The CDR3 nucleotides are TGTGCCAGCAGTTTAGGGGGCACAGGGGGTCGTGGGGCCAACGTCCTGACTTTC.

The chain combines TRBV28 with TRBJ1-2; TRBD1 matches 10 bases. Germline CDR1 reads MDHEN; CDR2 reads SYDVKM. V gave up 2 bases and J gave up 2 bases; unmatched junction bases: 2. This CDR3 comprises 15 residues. The CDR3 is CASSLPGQGNYGYTF. CDR3 coding DNA: TGTGCCAGCAGTTTACCGGGACAGGGGAACTATGGCTACACCTTC.

V is TRBV18 and J is TRBJ1-1; tentative D call: TRBD1 (5 bases). V lost 5 bases, J lost 2 bases, and 12 bases lay in between. This CDR3 comprises 14 residues. Germline V gene sequence: CDR1 KGHSH, CDR2 LQKENI. The CDR3 loop is CASSVDTQNTEAFF. Written as DNA, the CDR3 is TGTGCCAGCTCAGTGGACACACAAAACACTGAAGCTTTCTTT.

The V call is TRBV9, the J call TRBJ1-3; D not certain. The CDR3 consists of 15 residues. V shed 0 bases and J shed 0 bases, with 7 bases lying between them. Germline CDR1 is SGDLS and CDR2 is YYNGEE. The CDR3 sequence is CASSVGPDSGNTIYF. The CDR3 coding sequence is TGTGCCAGCAGCGTAGGTCCGGACTCTGGAAACACCATATATTTT. Together with reference TRBV9 and TRBJ1-3, the CDR3 gives the full variable domain: DSGVTQTPKHLITATGQRVTLRCSPRSGDLSVYWYQQSLDQGLQFLIQYYNGEERAKGNILERFSAQQFPDLHSELNLSSLELGDSALYFCASSVGPDSGNTIYFGEGSWLTVV.

The genes are TRBV7-2 and TRBJ1-5; 7 bases are shared with TRBD1. This CDR3 has 15 residues. The ends lost 5 bases at V and 0 bases at J; junction bases unmatched: 4. The germline V gene encodes CDR1 SGHTA and CDR2 FQGNSA. The CDR3 DNA reads as TGTGCCAGCAGCATTAACAGGGGTAGCAATCAGCCCCAGCATTTT. This sequence encodes CASSINRGSNQPQHF.

The chain couples TRBV3-1 (or the pseudogene TRBV3-2) to TRBJ2-5, with 8 bases identical to TRBD1. This CDR3 is 12 amino acids long. Unmatched junction bases numbered 1, after V lost 5 bases and J lost 5 bases. Germline CDR1 LGHDT, CDR2 YNNKEL (reference sequence). This CDR3 reads CASSRTGETQYF. The CDR3 DNA reads TGTGCCAGCAGCAGGACAGGGGAGACCCAGTACTTC.